This T cell receptor beta chain comes out of a study of CXCR3-negative and CXCR3-positive naive CD8 T cells. As for the study in general: Per library, roughly 1.4 +/- 0.3 million reads; 130 million to 150 million TRB reads overall.

This CDR3 is 15 amino acids long. The germline gives CDR1 SGHAT, CDR2 FQNNGV. Notes on this clonotype: Its antigen is not known.

Study-level findings and limits: Naive subsets were similarly diverse, while memory CD8+ repertoires were much less diverse. No difference in surface CD5 was seen between naive subsets, and TCR strength was inferred from TRB CDR3 properties.

The method, 5' RACE with UMI labels, was used to prepare the TRB cDNA libraries. TCRdb re-called the 5' RACE reads and gives one entry per CDR3 protein, without DNA. Its table lists tens of thousands of distinct CDR3 sequences. Naive CD8+ T cells were CD45RO-CCR7+CD27+CD95-. V is TRBV11-2 and J is TRBJ2-5; the TRBD1 assignment by TCRdb is unverifiable without DNA. The sample comprised naive CXCR3- CD8+ T cells from blood. Sample subset: CD45RO-CCR7+CD27+CD95- naive CD8+ T cells lacking CXCR3 (TNR3-). The sequence was collected from a human donor in good health. Some clones in this sample may be carry-over from other donors' samples. CDR3 protein: CASSLDRGPAQTQYF. The full variable domain, with the rest looked up from reference TRBV11-2 and TRBJ2-5, is EAGVAQSPRYKIIEKRQSVAFWCNPISGHATLYWYQQILGQGPKLLIQFQNNGVVDDSQLPKDRFSAERLKGVDSTLKIQPAKLEDSAVYLCASSLDRGPAQTQYFGPGTRLLVL.